This TCR beta chain emerged from a study of blood T cell repertoires in COVID-19. The method was immunoSEQ multiplex PCR; TCRdb's version includes in-frame clones alone and lacks a portion of them. The table lists approximately 210,000 clones, about 83% of them singletons, with approximately 8% in the top ten. Source material: peripheral blood. The receptor's source is a woman between 50 and 59 years old with active or convalescent COVID-19.

CDR3 sequence: CASSSPGTSGGETQYF. CDR3 DNA sequence: TGTGCCAGTAGTTCGCCAGGGACTAGCGGGGGTGAGACCCAGTACTTC. The chain joins TRBV19 to TRBJ2-5; 14 bases agree with TRBD2. CDR1 LNHDA and CDR2 SQIVND come from the germline V gene (reference sequence). Unmatched junction bases numbered 7, after V lost 5 bases and J lost 5 bases. The CDR3 runs to 16 residues.